This paragraph covers one TCR beta chain sequence. This record belongs to a study of shared clonotypes between healthy human individuals. Study summary: CD4 naive and memory got three plates each, CD8 naive two, CD8 memory one.

CDR1 and CDR2 (germline): SEHNR, FQNEAQ (reference sequence). V lost 2 bases, J lost 3 bases, and 12 bases stayed unmatched. The CDR3 totals 19 residues. The assay used deep level. Researchers divided each subset's genomic DNA evenly across several immunoSEQ plates. This table comes from immunoSEQ multiplex PCR, and its TCRdb copy is limited to in-frame clones, with some not included. The sample has around 1.1 million clones, about 80% seen once; the top ten hold roughly 0.65%. Sequenced material: memory CD4+ T cells from PBMCs. Subset described: CD45RA-negative fraction. This receptor was obtained from a man between 18 and 29 years old in good health. Some clones in this sample may be carry-over from other donors' samples. This chain uses TRBV7-9 with TRBJ2-3; 12 positions match TRBD2. DNA of the CDR3: TGTGCCAGCAGCTTACGCCGCGGCCGGACTAGCGGGAATACAGATACGCAGTATTTT. It translates to CASSLRRGRTSGNTDTQYF.